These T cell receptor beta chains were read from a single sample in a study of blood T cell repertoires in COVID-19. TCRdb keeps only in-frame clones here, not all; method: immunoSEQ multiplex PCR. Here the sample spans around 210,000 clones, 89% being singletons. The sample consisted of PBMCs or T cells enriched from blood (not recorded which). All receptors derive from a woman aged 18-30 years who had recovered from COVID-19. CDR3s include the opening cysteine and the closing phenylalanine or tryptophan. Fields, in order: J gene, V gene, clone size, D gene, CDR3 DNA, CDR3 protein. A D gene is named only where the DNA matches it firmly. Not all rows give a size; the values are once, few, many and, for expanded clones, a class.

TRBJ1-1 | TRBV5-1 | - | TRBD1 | TGCGCCAGCACCTCTGGACAGGGGAACACTGAAGCTTTCTTT | CASTSGQGNTEAFF
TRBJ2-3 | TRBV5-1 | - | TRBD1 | TGCGCCAGCAGCTTGGGCGACAGGGACACAGATACGCAGTATTTT | CASSLGDRDTDTQYF
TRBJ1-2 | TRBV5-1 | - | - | TGCGCCAGCAGCTCACAGGTTTCTAACTATGGCTACACCTTC | CASSSQVSNYGYTF
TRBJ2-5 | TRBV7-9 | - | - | TGTGCCAGCAATAACAGGGTTCAGGAGACCCAGTACTTC | CASNNRVQETQYF
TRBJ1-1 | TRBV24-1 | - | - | TGTGCCACCAGTGATTCGACAGCCATGAACACTGAAGCTTTCTTT | CATSDSTAMNTEAFF
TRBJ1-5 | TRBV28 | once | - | TGTGCCAGCAGTTCCGCGGGATATAGCAATCAGCCCCAGCATTTT | CASSSAGYSNQPQHF
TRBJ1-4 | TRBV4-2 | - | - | TGTGCCAGCAGCCAAGGACAGGTCGGTGGAGCTGAAAAACTGTTTTTT | CASSQGQVGGAEKLFF
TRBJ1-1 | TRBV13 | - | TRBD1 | TGTGCCAGCAGTCGGACAGGGGAGAACACTGAAGCTTTCTTT | CASSRTGENTEAFF
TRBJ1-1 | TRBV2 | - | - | TGTGCCAGCAGTGAAGCTCAGTACATAACTGAAGCTTTCTTT | CASSEAQYITEAFF
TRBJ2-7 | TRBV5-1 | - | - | TGCGCCAGCAGCTTGCAGGGGTACGAGCAGTACTTC | CASSLQGYEQYF
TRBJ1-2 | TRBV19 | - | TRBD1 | TGTGCCAGTCTCTCCGGACAGGGAGGTTATGGCTACACCTTC | CASLSGQGGYGYTF
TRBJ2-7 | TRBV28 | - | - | TGTGCCAGCAGAGCGGGACATCGCCTCTACGAGCAGTACTTC | CASRAGHRLYEQYF
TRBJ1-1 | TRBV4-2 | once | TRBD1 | TGTGCCAGCAGCAAAGGACCCGGGACAGGGACGGCTACCACTGAAGCTTTCTTT | CASSKGPGTGTATTEAFF
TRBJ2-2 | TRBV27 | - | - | TGTGCCAGCAGTTTGTGGGGGGGCCAAAGCGGGGAGCTGTTTTTT | CASSLWGGQSGELFF
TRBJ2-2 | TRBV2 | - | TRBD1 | TGTGCCAGCAGTGCGGACAGGGAGCTATCCGGGGAGCTGTTTTTT | CASSADRELSGELFF
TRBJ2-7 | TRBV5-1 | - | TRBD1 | TGCGCCAGCAGCTTGGGACAGGGGTCCTACGAGCAGTACTTC | CASSLGQGSYEQYF
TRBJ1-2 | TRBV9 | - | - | TGTGCCAGCAGCGTAGAAGGTTTGGGGAGATATGGCTACACCTTC | CASSVEGLGRYGYTF
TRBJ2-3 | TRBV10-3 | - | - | TGTGCCATCGGTTCACGGGACTCCCGAAGTCGGGCAGATACGCAGTATTTT | CAIGSRDSRSRADTQYF
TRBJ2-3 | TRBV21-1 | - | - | TGTGCCAGCAGCAAACAGGGGGCAGATACGCAGTATTTT | CASSKQGADTQYF
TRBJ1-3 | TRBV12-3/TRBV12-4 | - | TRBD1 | TGTGCCAGCAGTACGACAGGGGAAAACACCATATATTTT | CASSTTGENTIYF
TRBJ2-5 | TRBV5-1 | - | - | TGCGCCAGCAGCTTGGATGGGGCGGTAGGAGAAACCCAGTACTTC | CASSLDGAVGETQYF
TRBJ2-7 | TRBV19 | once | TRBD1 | TGTGCCAGTAGTACCCCAGGGGGCGGGCCCTACGAGCAGTACTTC | CASSTPGGGPYEQYF
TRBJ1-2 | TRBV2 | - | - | TGTGCCACCCGGACAGAATTGAACTATGGCTACACCTTC | CATRTELNYGYTF
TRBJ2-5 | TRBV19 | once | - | TGTGCCAGTAGTATCACTAGAAGGGAGACCCAGTACTTC | CASSITRRETQYF
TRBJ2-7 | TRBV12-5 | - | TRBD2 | TGTGCTAGTGGTTTGGTTGCGGGGGTAAGGGAGCAGTACTTC | CASGLVAGVREQYF
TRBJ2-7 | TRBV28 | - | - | TGTGCCAGCAGTTTCTCTCCCCTAAGCGACGAGCAGTACTTC | CASSFSPLSDEQYF
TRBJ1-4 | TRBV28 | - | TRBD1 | TGTGCCAGCAGCTCGGAGGGGGCGCGGGATGAAAAACTGTTTTTT | CASSSEGARDEKLFF
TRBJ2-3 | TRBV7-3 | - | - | TGTGCCAGCAGCTTAAACACCGGGGATACGCAGTATTTT | CASSLNTGDTQYF
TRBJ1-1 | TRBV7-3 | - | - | TGTGCCAGCAGCCCGGGGACGGGAGGGGGGACTGAAGCTTTCTTT | CASSPGTGGGTEAFF
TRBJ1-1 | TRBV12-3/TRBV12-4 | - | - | TGTGCCAGCAGTCGACAGGCCGACACTGAAGCTTTCTTT | CASSRQADTEAFF
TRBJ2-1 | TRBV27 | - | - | TGTGCCAGCAGTTTTGGTATTCCTAATAATGAGCAGTTCTTC | CASSFGIPNNEQFF
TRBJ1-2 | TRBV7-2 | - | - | TGTGCCAGCAGCCGGGGGGGGGATGGCTACACCTTC | CASSRGGDGYTF
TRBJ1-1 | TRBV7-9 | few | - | TGTGCCAGCAGCTTAAGTCGGACTGAAGCTTTCTTT | CASSLSRTEAFF
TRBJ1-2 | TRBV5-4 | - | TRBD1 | TGTGCCAGCAGCCCCCAGGACAGGGGCGGTAATGGCTACACCTTC | CASSPQDRGGNGYTF
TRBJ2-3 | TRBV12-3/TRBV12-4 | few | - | TGTGCCAGCAGTTTCGGTCTAGATACGCAGTATTTT | CASSFGLDTQYF
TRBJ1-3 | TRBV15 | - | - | TGTGCCACCAGCAGAGATTCCGGTCTTACTAATTTT | CATSRDSGLTNF
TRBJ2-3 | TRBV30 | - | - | TGTGCCTGGACCGCATCGACAGGAACAGATACGCAGTATTTT | CAWTASTGTDTQYF
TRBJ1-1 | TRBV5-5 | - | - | TGTGCCAGCAGCCAACAAACTCAGGTAAACACTGAAGCTTTCTTT | CASSQQTQVNTEAFF
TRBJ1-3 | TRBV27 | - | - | TGTGCCGTAAATGGGCATCCCAATTCTGGAAACACCATATATTTT | CAVNGHPNSGNTIYF
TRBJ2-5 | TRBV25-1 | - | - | TGTGCCAGCAGTGAAACCGGGATGTACCAAGAGACCCAGTACTTC | CASSETGMYQETQYF
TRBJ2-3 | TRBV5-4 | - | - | TGTGCCAGCAGCAACGAGGGTGGGGGCCAGTCAGATACGCAGTATTTT | CASSNEGGGQSDTQYF
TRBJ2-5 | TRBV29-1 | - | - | TGCAGCGTTGCTCGCAGAATGACAGGGGTGGCGGGGGGGCTTGGAGAGACCCAGTACTTC | CSVARRMTGVAGGLGETQYF
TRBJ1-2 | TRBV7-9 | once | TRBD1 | TGTGCCAGCAGTTCGAATACAGGGGATGGCTACACCTTC | CASSSNTGDGYTF
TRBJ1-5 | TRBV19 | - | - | TGTGCCAGTAGGGCGGTGAGAGAGAGCAATCAGCCCCAGCATTTT | CASRAVRESNQPQHF
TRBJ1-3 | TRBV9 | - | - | TGTGCCAGCAGCGAGAGCAGGGCGGGGGGAAACACCATATATTTT | CASSESRAGGNTIYF
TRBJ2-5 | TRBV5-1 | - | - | TGCGCCAGCAGCTTGGGGGGCACTCAGGGGACCCAGTACTTC | CASSLGGTQGTQYF
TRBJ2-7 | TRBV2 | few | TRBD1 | TGTGCCAGCAGCGGAGACAGGGGTTTTTCCTACGAGCAGTACTTC | CASSGDRGFSYEQYF
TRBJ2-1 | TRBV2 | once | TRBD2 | TGTGCCAGCCTTGGGACTAGCGGGGGCCATTACAATGAGCAGTTCTTC | CASLGTSGGHYNEQFF
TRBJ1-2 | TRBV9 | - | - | TGTGCCAGCAGCGGTGAGGGATCTGGCTACACCTTC | CASSGEGSGYTF